Below, one T cell receptor beta chain is given with its context. This entry is derived from a study of T cell repertoires in cytomegalovirus infection. The CDR3 runs to 13 residues. Germline V CDR1 and CDR2: SEHNR, FQNEAQ (reference sequence). Trimming stripped 5 bases from V and 12 bases from J, with 17 bases between. TCRdb recomputed calls from the reads with MiXCR, one row per CDR3 protein. The table includes more than 350,000 distinct CDR3 sequences, approximately 31% detected once. The V gene is TRBV7-9, the J gene TRBJ2-1; D not resolved. The receptor was isolated from a human donor in good health (CMV status not recorded). Some clones in this sample may be carry-over from other donors' samples. Sequenced sample: PBMCs. The CDR3 here is CASSAPTVLWQFF. CDR3 bases: TGTGCCAGCAGCGCCCCCACAGTGCTATGGCAGTTCTTC.